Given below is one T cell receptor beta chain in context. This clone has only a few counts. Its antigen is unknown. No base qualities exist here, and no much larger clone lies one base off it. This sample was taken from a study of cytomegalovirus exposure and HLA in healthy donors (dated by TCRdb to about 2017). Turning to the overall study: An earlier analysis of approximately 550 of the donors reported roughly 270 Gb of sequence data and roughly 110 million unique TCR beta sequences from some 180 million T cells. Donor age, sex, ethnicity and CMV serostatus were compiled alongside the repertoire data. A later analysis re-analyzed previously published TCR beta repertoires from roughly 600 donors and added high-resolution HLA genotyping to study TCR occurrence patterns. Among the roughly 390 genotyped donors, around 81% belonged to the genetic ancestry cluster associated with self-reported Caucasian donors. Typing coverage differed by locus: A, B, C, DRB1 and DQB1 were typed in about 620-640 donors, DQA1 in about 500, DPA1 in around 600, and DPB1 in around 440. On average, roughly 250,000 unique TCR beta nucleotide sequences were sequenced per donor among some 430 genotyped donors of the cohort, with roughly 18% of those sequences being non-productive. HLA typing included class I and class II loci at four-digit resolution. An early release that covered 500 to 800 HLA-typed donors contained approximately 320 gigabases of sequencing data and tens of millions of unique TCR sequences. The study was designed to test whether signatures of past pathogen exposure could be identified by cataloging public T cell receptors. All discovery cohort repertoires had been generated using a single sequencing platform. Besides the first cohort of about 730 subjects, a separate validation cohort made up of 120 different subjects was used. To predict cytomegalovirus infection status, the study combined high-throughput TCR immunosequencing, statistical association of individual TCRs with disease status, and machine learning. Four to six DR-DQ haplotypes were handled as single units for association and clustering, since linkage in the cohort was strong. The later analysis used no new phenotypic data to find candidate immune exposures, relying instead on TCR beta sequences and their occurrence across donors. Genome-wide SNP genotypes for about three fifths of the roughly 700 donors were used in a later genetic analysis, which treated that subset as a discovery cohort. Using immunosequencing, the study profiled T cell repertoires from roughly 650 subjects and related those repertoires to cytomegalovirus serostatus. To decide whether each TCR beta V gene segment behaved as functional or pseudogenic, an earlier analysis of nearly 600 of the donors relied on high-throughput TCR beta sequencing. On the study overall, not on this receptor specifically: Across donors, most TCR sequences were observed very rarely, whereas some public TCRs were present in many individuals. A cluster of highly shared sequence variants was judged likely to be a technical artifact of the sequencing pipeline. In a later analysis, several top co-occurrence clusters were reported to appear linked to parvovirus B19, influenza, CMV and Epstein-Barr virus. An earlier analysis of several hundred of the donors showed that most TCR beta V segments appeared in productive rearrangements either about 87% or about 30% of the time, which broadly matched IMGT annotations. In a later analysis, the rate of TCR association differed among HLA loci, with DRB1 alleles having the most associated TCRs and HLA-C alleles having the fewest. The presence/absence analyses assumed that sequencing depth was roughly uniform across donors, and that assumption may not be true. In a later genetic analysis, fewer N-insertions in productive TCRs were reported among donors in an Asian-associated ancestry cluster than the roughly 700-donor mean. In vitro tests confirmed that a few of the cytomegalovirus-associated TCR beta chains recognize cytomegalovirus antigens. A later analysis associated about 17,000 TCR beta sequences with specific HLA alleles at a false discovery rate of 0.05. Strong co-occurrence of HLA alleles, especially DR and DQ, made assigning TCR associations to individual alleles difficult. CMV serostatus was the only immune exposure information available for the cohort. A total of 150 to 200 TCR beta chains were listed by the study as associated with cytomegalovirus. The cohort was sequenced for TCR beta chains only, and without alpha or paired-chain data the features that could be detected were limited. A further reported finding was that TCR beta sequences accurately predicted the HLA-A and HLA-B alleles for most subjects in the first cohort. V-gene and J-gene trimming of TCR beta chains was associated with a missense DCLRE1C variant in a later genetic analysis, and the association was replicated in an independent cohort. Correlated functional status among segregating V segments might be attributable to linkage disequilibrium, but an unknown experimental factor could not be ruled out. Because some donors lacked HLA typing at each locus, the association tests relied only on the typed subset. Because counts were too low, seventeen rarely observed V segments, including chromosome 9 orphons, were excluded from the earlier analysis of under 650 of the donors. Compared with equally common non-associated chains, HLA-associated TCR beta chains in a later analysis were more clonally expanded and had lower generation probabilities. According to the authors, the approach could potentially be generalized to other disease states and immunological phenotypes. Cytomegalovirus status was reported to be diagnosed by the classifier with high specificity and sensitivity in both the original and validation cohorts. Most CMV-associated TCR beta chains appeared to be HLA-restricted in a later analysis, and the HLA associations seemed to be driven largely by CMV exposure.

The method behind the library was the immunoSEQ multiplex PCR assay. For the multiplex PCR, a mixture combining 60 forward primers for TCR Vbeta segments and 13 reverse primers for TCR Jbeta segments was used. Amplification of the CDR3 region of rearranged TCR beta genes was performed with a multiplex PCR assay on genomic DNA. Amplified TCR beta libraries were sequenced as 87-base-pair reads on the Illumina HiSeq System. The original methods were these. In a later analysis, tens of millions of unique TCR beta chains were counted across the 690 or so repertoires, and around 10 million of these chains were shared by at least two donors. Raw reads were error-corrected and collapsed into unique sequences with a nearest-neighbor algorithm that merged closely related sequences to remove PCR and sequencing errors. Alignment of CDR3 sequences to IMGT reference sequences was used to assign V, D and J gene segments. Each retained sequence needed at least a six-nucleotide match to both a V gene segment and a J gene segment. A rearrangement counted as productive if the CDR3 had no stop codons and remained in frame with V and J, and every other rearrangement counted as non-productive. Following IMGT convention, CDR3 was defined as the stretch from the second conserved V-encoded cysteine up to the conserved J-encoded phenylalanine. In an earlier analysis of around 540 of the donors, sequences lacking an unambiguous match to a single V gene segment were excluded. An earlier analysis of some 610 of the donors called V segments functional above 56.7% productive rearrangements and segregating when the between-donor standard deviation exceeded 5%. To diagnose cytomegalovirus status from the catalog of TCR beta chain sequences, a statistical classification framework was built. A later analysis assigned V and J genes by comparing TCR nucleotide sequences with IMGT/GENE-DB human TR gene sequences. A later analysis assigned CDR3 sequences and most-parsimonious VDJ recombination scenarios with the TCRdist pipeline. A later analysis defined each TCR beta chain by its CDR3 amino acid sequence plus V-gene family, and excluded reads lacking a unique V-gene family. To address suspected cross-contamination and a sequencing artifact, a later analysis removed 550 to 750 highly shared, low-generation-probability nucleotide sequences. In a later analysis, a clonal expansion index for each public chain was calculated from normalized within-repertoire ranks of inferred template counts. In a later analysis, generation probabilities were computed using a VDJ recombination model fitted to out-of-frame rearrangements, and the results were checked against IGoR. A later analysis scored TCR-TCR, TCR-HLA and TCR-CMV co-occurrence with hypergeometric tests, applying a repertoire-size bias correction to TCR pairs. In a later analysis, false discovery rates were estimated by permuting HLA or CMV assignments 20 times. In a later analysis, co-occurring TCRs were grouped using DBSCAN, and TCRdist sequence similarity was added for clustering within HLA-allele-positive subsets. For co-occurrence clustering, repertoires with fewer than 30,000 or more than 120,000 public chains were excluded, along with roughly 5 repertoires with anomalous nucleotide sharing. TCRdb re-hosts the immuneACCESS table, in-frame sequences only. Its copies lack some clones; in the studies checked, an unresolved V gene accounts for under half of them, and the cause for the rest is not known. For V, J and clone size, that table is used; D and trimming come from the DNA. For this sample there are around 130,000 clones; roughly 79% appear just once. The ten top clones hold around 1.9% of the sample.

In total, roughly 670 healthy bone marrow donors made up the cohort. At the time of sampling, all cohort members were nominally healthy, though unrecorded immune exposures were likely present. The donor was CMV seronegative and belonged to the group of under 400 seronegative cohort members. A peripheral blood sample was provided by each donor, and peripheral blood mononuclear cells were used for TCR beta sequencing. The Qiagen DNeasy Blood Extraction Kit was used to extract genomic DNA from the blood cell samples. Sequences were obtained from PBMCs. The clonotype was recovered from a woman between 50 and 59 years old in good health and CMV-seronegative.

The CDR3 has the sequence CALAGEGYNEQFF. The nucleotide sequence is TGTGCCCTAGCGGGAGAGGGCTACAATGAGCAGTTCTTC. The receptor chain draws on TRBV2 and TRBJ2-1, with 10 bases matching TRBD2. CDR3 length: 13 amino acids, cysteine to phenylalanine. Just the 39-base CDR3 DNA is kept, in frame starting at base 1. From the germline V gene, CDR1 is SNHLY and CDR2 is FYNNEI. After removal of 11 bases from V and 3 bases from J, the junction retains 4 bases not matched to a gene. The full variable domain, with segments outside the CDR3 supplied by the reference TRBV2 and TRBJ2-1 proteins, appears as EPEVTQTPSHQVTQMGQEVILRCVPISNHLYFYWYRQILGQKVEFLVSFYNNEISEKSEIFDDQFSVERPDGSNFTLKIRSTKLEDSAMYFCALAGEGYNEQFFGPGTRLTVL.